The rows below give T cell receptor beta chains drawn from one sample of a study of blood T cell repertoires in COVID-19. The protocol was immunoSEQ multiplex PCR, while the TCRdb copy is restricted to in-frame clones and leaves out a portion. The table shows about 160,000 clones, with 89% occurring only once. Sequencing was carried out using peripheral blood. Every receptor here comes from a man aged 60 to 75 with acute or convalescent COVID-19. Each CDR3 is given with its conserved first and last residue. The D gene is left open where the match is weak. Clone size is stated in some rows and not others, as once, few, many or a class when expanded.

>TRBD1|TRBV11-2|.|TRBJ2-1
CASSLLGQGAFEQFF
TGTGCCAGCAGCTTATTGGGACAGGGGGCGTTTGAGCAGTTCTTC
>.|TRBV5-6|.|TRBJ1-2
CASTRTAGYGYTF
TGTGCCAGCACAAGAACAGCGGGCTATGGCTACACCTTC
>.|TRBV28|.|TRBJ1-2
CASSLLGTPLGTF
TGTGCCAGCAGTTTGTTGGGGACTCCTCTTGGCACCTTC
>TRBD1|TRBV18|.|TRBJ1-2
CASSPTQGFSRYGYTF
TGTGCCAGCTCACCTACACAGGGGTTTAGTCGCTATGGCTACACCTTC
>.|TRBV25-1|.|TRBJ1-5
CASSKGSGNQPQHF
TGTGCCAGCAGTAAAGGGAGTGGGAATCAGCCCCAGCATTTT
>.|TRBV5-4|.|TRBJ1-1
CASSFQNTEAFF
TGTGCCAGCAGCTTTCAGAACACTGAAGCTTTCTTT
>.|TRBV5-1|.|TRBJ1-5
CASPPGEPGSQPQHF
TGCGCCAGCCCCCCCGGGGAGCCCGGAAGTCAGCCCCAGCATTTT
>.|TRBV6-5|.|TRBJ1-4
CASSYSLGRGGEKLFF
TGTGCCAGCAGTTACTCTTTAGGCAGGGGTGGCGAAAAACTGTTTTTT
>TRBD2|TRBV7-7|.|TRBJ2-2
CASSPRAGVNTGELFF
TGTGCTAGCAGCCCCCGGGCGGGGGTAAACACCGGGGAGCTGTTTTTT
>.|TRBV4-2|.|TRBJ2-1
CASSQAQANEQFF
TGTGCCAGCAGCCAAGCCCAAGCGAATGAGCAGTTCTTC
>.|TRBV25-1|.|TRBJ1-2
CASSAHYGYTF
TGTGCCAGCAGTGCTCACTATGGCTACACCTTC
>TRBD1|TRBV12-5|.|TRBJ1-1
CASAPGQGDIEAFF
TGTGCTAGTGCCCCGGGACAGGGGGATATTGAAGCTTTCTTT
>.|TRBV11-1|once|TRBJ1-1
CASSLYRDEAFF
TGTGCCAGCAGCTTATATAGAGATGAAGCTTTCTTT
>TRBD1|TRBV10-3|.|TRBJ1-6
CAISERGGDGSSPLHF
TGTGCCATCAGTGAGCGAGGGGGCGATGGATCTTCACCCCTCCACTTT
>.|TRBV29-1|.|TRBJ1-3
CSVAVSGNTIYF
TGCAGCGTTGCCGTTTCTGGAAACACCATATATTTT
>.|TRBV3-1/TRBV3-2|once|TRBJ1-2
CASRNSGGGGYTF
TGTGCCAGCAGAAATTCGGGGGGCGGCGGCTACACCTTC
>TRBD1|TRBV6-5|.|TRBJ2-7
CASSRRDRQTYEQYF
TGTGCCAGCAGTCGCCGGGACAGGCAGACCTACGAGCAGTACTTC
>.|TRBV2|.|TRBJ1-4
CASTWGLGEKLFF
TGTGCCAGCACGTGGGGGCTTGGCGAAAAACTGTTTTTT
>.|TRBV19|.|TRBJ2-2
CASNGGAGELFF
TGTGCCAGTAACGGGGGAGCCGGGGAGCTGTTTTTT
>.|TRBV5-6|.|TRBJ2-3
CASSFGVTDTQYF
TGTGCCAGCAGCTTCGGGGTCACAGATACGCAGTATTTT
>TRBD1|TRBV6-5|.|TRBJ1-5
CASRYGTADFGQPQHF
TGTGCCAGCAGATACGGGACAGCGGATTTTGGGCAGCCCCAGCATTTT
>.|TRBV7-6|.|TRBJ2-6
CASSLGAKGDGANVLTF
TGTGCCAGCAGCTTAGGGGCTAAGGGGGATGGGGCCAACGTCCTGACTTTC
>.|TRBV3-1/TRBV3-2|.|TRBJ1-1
CASSQVRGHTEAFF
TGTGCCAGCAGCCAAGTAAGGGGCCACACTGAAGCTTTCTTT
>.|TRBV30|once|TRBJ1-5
CAWSVSGNQPQHF
TGTGCCTGGAGTGTTAGTGGCAATCAGCCCCAGCATTTT
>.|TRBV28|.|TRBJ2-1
CASRTFGINGNEQFF
TGTGCCAGCAGAACTTTCGGGATCAACGGCAATGAGCAGTTCTTC
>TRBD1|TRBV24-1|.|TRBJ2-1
CATSDKDRAGWNEQFF
TGTGCCACCAGTGATAAGGACAGGGCCGGGTGGAATGAGCAGTTCTTC
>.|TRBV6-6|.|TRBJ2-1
CASTGGGGKGRNEQFF
TGTGCCAGCACCGGAGGTGGGGGGAAAGGGAGGAATGAGCAGTTCTTC
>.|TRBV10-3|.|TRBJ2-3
CAISESTYADFTSSVQYF
TGTGCCATCAGTGAGTCGACTTATGCAGATTTTACGTCTAGCGTGCAGTATTTT
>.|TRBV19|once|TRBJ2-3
CASSPRVGDTQYF
TGTGCCAGTAGTCCACGAGTCGGAGATACGCAGTATTTT
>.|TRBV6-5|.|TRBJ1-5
CASSYGPDQPQHF
TGTGCCAGCAGTTACGGGCCCGATCAGCCCCAGCATTTT
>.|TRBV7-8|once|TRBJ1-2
CASSLVGSTNYGYTF
TGTGCCAGCAGCTTAGTGGGCAGCACAAACTATGGCTACACCTTC
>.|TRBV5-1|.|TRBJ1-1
CASSLGRGMDGMNTEAFF
TGCGCCAGCAGCTTGGGAAGGGGAATGGACGGTATGAACACTGAAGCTTTCTTT
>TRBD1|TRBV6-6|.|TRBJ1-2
CASSRDRGRYGYTF
TGTGCCAGCAGTCGGGACAGGGGAAGATATGGCTACACCTTC
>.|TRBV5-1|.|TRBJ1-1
CASRKETGTNTEAFF
TGCGCCAGCAGAAAAGAGACAGGAACTAACACTGAAGCTTTCTTT
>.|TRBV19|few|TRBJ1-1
CASGIGGGGPEAFF
TGTGCCAGTGGGATCGGGGGGGGTGGCCCTGAAGCTTTCTTT
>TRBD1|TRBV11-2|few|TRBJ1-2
CASSLGDRGLYGYTF
TGTGCCAGCAGCTTAGGGGACAGGGGGCTTTATGGCTACACCTTC
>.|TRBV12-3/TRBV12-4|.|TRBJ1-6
CASSDSINSPLHF
TGTGCCAGCAGTGACAGCATTAATTCACCCCTCCACTTT
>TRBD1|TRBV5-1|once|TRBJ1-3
CASSLQGARLGNTIYF
TGCGCCAGCAGCTTACAGGGGGCCCGACTTGGAAACACCATATATTTT
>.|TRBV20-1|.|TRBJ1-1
CSASPRNTEAFF
TGCAGTGCTAGTCCCAGGAACACTGAAGCTTTCTTT
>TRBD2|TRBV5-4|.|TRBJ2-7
CASSLVAGNSYEQYF
TGTGCCAGCAGCTTGGTAGCGGGGAACTCCTACGAGCAGTACTTC
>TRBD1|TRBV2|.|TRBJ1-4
CASSLGTGGEKLFF
TGTGCCAGCAGCCTCGGAACAGGGGGCGAAAAACTGTTTTTT
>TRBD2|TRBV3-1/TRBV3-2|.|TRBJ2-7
CASSSTSGGAHEQYF
TGTGCCAGCAGCTCCACTAGCGGGGGGGCTCACGAGCAGTACTTC
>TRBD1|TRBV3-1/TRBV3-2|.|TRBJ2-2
CASSQRQGTGELFF
TGTGCCAGCAGCCAGCGACAGGGGACCGGGGAGCTGTTTTTT
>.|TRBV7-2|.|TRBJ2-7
CASSQNGLIAYEQYF
TGTGCCAGCAGCCAAAACGGACTAATAGCCTACGAGCAGTACTTC
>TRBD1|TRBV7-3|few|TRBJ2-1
CASSSGQGHNEQFF
TGTGCCAGCAGCTCCGGACAGGGTCACAATGAGCAGTTCTTC
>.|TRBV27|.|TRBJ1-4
CASSTPTRGSEKLFF
TGTGCCAGCAGTACACCGACACGGGGGAGCGAAAAACTGTTTTTT
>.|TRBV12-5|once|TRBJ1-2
CASGQYRVGGYTF
TGTGCTAGTGGTCAATACAGGGTGGGGGGCTACACCTTC
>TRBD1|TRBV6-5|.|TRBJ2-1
CASRGDRGTYNEQFF
TGTGCCAGCAGAGGAGACAGGGGGACCTACAATGAGCAGTTCTTC
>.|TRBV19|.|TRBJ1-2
CASSIGTRVRGYTF
TGTGCCAGTAGTATAGGTACCAGGGTACGTGGCTACACCTTC
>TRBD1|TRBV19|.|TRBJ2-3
CASSMDRVATDTQYF
TGTGCCAGTAGTATGGACAGGGTAGCCACAGATACGCAGTATTTT
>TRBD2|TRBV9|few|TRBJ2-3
CASSVEGSGGRTDTQYF
TGTGCCAGCAGCGTAGAAGGGTCGGGGGGACGCACAGATACGCAGTATTTT
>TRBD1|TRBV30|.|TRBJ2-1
CAWTRDRLINEQFF
TGTGCCTGGACCCGGGACAGATTAATCAATGAGCAGTTCTTC
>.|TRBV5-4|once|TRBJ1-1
CASSLGVNTEAFF
TGTGCCAGCAGCTTAGGAGTGAACACTGAAGCTTTCTTT
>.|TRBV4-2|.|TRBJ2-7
CASSPTRVAYEQYF
TGTGCCAGCAGCCCTACTAGGGTAGCCTACGAGCAGTACTTC
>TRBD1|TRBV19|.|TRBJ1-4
CASSFGQGANEKLFF
TGTGCCAGTAGTTTCGGACAGGGCGCTAATGAAAAACTGTTTTTT
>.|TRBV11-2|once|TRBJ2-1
CASSPRTVYNEQFF
TGTGCCAGCAGCCCCCGGACAGTTTACAATGAGCAGTTCTTC
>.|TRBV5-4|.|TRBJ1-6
CASSLAGVSSPLHF
TGTGCCAGCAGCTTGGCAGGGGTCAGTTCACCCCTCCACTTT
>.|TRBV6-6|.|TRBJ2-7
CASSLGSNSYEQYF
TGTGCCAGCAGTTTAGGTAGCAACTCCTACGAGCAGTACTTC